This T cell receptor beta chain was recorded in a study of blood T cell repertoires in COVID-19. Study-wide background: The origin of the acute and convalescent COVID-19 samples was the United States, Italy and Spain. Sources were T cells, B-cell-depleted T cells, or PBMCs; the material itself was cDNA or gDNA.

Per the germline V gene, CDR1 is LGHNA and CDR2 is YSLEER. CDR3 size: 14 residues. J lost 7 bases, V lost 4 bases, and 6 bases had no gene match. Per the authors' pipeline: It was from reference gene primer amplification that nucleated cell counts were estimated. Sequencing used immunoSEQ multiplex PCR; TCRdb keeps in-frame clones, though not all of them. The V and J calls and the clone size are those of that table, but D and trimming were determined from the DNA. The repertoire holds under 150,000 clones, with around 89% as singletons. V and J are TRBV4-3 and TRBJ1-5; 8 positions agree with TRBD1. This TCR was recovered from a human donor in a cohort sampled during active COVID-19. Sequenced: peripheral blood. The CDR3, as DNA: TGCGCCAGCAGCCCCCAGACAGGGGTCCAGCCCCAGCATTTT. Its protein is CASSPQTGVQPQHF.